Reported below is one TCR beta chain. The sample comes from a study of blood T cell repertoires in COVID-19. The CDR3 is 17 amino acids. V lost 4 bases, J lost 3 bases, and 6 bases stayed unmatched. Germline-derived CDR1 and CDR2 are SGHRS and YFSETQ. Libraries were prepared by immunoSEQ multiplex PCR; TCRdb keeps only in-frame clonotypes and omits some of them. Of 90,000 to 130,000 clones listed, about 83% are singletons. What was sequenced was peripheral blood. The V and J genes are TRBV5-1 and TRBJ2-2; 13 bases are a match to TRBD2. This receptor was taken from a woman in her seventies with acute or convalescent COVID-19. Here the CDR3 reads CASSAGTSGKHTGELFF. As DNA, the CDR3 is TGCGCCAGCAGCGCCGGGACTAGCGGGAAACACACCGGGGAGCTGTTTTTT.